Below are 13 T cell receptor beta chains sequenced from a single sample in a study of identical twins (dated by TCRdb to about 2016). The library relied on 5' RACE. The data were produced on an Illumina HiSeq 2000. TCRdb handled the public reads itself, with Q25 trimming in fastp and clone calling in MiXCR, and kept productive beta chains. Duplicate CDR3 protein sequences are folded into a single record with the most common DNA and genes. The sample table shows approximately 700,000 distinct CDR3 sequences, and 15% to 20% are seen once. The ten largest clones add up to around 13% of the sample. These data also formed part of another study, on T cells expressing NK-cell markers.

The sample taken for sequencing was PBMCs. The source of these receptors is a woman aged 18-29 years in good health.

This clonotype was recorded a few times. The rearrangement joins TRBV3-1 to TRBJ2-7; 8 bases align to TRBD2. CDR3 length: 15 residues. The junction had 8 bases not matched to a gene; V was cut back by 4 bases and J by 3 bases. Germline CDR1 is LGHDT and CDR2 is YNNKEL (reference sequence). The CDR3: CASSPRRGDDYEQYF. DNA of the CDR3: TGTGCCAGCAGCCCTCGGCGGGGGGACGACTACGAGCAGTACTTC.

This clonotype was counted only a few times. The J gene is TRBJ1-2, the V gene TRBV10-3; 7 nucleotides match TRBD1. V gave up 3 bases and J gave up 4 bases; unmatched junction bases: 11. Germline lookup yields CDR1 ENHRY and CDR2 SYGVKD. The CDR3 loop spans 16 amino acids. CDR3 amino acids: CAISDPNRQGGYGYTF. CDR3 DNA sequence: TGTGCCATCAGTGACCCTAATCGACAGGGAGGCTATGGCTACACCTTC.

V is TRBV6-5 and J is TRBJ1-1; TRBD1 is a possible D gene (6 bases). V lost 5 bases and J 1 base, leaving 14 bases between the germline ends. This CDR3 comprises 15 residues. Germline V gene data show CDR1 as MNHEY and CDR2 as SVGAGI. The CDR3 protein is CASSHHDRPNTEAFF. CDR3 DNA sequence: TGTGCCAGCAGTCACCACGACAGGCCGAACACTGAAGCTTTCTTT.

The genes are TRBV27 and TRBJ2-5; 9 bases fit TRBD1. Looked up from germline, CDR1 is MNHEY and CDR2 is SMNVEV (reference sequence). This CDR3 comprises 15 residues. V lost 5 bases to trimming and J lost 6 bases; unmatched junction nucleotides: 10. For the CDR3, the DNA is TGTGCCAGCAGTCCAGGGACAGGGTATCGACAGACCCAGTACTTC. This gives the protein CASSPGTGYRQTQYF.

This clonotype appeared a few times. The chain is built from TRBV20-1 and TRBJ2-1; TRBD2 matches at 9 bases. The V and J ends lost 6 bases and 5 bases, in that order; junction bases with no gene match: 8. CDR1 DFQATT and CDR2 SNEGSKA come from the germline V gene (reference sequence). There are 14 residues in the CDR3. CDR3 bases: TGCAGTGCCCCAGCGGCTAGCGGGGACAATGAGCAGTTCTTC. It codes for CSAPAASGDNEQFF.

The chain joins TRBV18 to TRBJ2-1; D may be TRBD1 or TRBD2 (6 bases each). From germline, CDR1 is KGHSH and CDR2 LQKENI. Trimming stripped 3 bases from V and 8 bases from J, with 11 bases between. The CDR3 consists of 13 residues. The CDR3 protein is CASSPLEGDEQFF. In DNA, the CDR3 is TGTGCCAGCTCACCCTTGGAGGGGGATGAGCAGTTCTTC.

This clonotype turned up a few times. V is TRBV9 and J is TRBJ2-5; tentatively, D is TRBD1 or TRBD2 (5 bases each). Trimming took 2 bases from V and 5 from J, leaving 10 bases between them. Germline V gene lookup returns CDR1 SGDLS and CDR2 YYNGEE. CDR3 length: 13 amino acids. The CDR3 loop is CASSVRGTETQYF. The CDR3 region has the DNA TGTGCCAGCAGCGTTCGGGGCACGGAGACCCAGTACTTC.

This clonotype was counted a few times. This chain joins TRBV20-1 and TRBJ2-5, with D perhaps TRBD2 (6 bases). CDR1 DFQATT and CDR2 SNEGSKA come from the germline V gene (reference sequence). There are 14 residues in the CDR3. Between the trimmed V and J ends, which lost 5 bases and 4 bases, there was a span of 17 bases. As DNA, the CDR3 is TGCAGTGCTCCTACTCCTTCGGGAGTAGAGACCCAGTACTTC. This gives the protein CSAPTPSGVETQYF.

Here the CDR3 DNA reads TGTGCCACCTACCCGGGATCAGGGGTCTACGAGCAGTACTTC. Protein product: CATYPGSGVYEQYF. This chain connects TRBV10-3 to TRBJ2-7; a possible D gene is TRBD1 (6 bases). The V and J ends lost 10 bases and 3 bases respectively, with 19 bases between them. The germline V gene encodes CDR1 ENHRY and CDR2 SYGVKD. The CDR3 sequence is 14 residues long.

V is TRBV20-1 and J is TRBJ2-5; 8 bases are shared with TRBD2. The J segment lost 1 base and the V segment lost 2 bases, leaving 9 bases of the junction unmatched. CDR3 length equals 16 residues. Germline V gives CDR1 DFQATT, CDR2 SNEGSKA (reference sequence). CDR3 DNA: TGCAGTGCTAGATTAGAGCGGGGGAGGGTCCAAGAGACCCAGTACTTC. This translates into CSARLERGRVQETQYF.

The chain joins TRBV6-5 to TRBJ2-7; unclear D gene. Germline V CDR1 and CDR2: MNHEY, SVGAGI. CDR3 size: 16 residues. The V end was cut by 4 bases, the J end by 6 bases, with 22 bases between. CDR3 loop: CASSSPGKGPQGEQYF. The DNA for the CDR3 is TGTGCCAGCAGTTCCCCCGGTAAGGGTCCTCAAGGCGAGCAGTACTTC.

This clonotype was observed a handful of times. The chain uses TRBV20-1 and TRBJ2-2; D may be TRBD2 (6 bases). V was shortened by 1 base and J by 7 bases, with 13 bases between the two germline ends. This CDR3 is built from 14 residues. Germline values: CDR1 DFQATT, CDR2 SNEGSKA (reference sequence). CDR3: CSARGGTWGGELFF. The CDR3, as DNA: TGCAGTGCTAGAGGAGGGACTTGGGGCGGGGAGCTGTTTTTT.

Many counts were recorded for this clonotype. The genes are TRBV29-1 and TRBJ2-4; 9 positions match TRBD1. The CDR3 runs 15 residues. The germline gives CDR1 SQVTM, CDR2 ANQGSEA. J was trimmed by 5 bases and V by 4 bases; bases with no gene match: 9. CDR3 amino acids: CSVARDRASQNIQYF. The CDR3 bases are TGCAGCGTTGCCCGGGACAGGGCGTCCCAAAACATTCAGTACTTC.